The clone carrying this T cell receptor beta chain has only a few counts. A universal primer site was added by template switching, and unique molecular identifiers were carried by the cDNA. TCRdb recomputed calls from the 5' RACE reads with MiXCR, one row per CDR3 protein. Of a few hundred thousand distinct CDR3 sequences in the sample, about a fifth were seen once. This sample is part of a study of identical twins. Everyone who donated was a healthy Caucasian. CDR3 length: 16 amino acids. Trimming stripped 4 bases from V and 4 bases from J, with 15 bases between. Looked up from germline, CDR1 is SGHRS and CDR2 is YFSETQ.

The source of this sequence is a man aged 45-65 years in good health. What was sequenced was naive T cells sorted from blood. The rearrangement links TRBV5-1 to TRBJ2-6; unclear D gene. Here the CDR3 reads CASSPFGDGGANVLTF. The CDR3 DNA sequence: TGCGCCAGCAGCCCATTTGGGGATGGAGGGGCCAACGTCCTGACTTTC.